This record looks at one TCR beta chain sequence and its context. The data derive from a study of control samples from healthy donors and cancer patients. TCRdb's copy holds only in-frame clones and misses some; the assay was immunoSEQ multiplex PCR. This sample carries approximately 150,000 clones, roughly 94% of them seen once, and the ten largest clones take about 14%. Germline CDR1 is SGHRS and CDR2 is YFSETQ. The CDR3 is made up of 14 amino acids. V dropped 4 bases and J dropped 2; count of bases not matched to a gene: 6. The receptor was isolated from a man in his 60s with colorectal cancer. Input material: PBMCs. The chain is built from TRBV5-1 and TRBJ2-7; 7 bases are shared with TRBD1. The CDR3 loop is CASSPQGLTYEQYF. In nucleotides, the CDR3 is TGCGCCAGCAGCCCACAGGGGCTAACCTACGAGCAGTACTTC.